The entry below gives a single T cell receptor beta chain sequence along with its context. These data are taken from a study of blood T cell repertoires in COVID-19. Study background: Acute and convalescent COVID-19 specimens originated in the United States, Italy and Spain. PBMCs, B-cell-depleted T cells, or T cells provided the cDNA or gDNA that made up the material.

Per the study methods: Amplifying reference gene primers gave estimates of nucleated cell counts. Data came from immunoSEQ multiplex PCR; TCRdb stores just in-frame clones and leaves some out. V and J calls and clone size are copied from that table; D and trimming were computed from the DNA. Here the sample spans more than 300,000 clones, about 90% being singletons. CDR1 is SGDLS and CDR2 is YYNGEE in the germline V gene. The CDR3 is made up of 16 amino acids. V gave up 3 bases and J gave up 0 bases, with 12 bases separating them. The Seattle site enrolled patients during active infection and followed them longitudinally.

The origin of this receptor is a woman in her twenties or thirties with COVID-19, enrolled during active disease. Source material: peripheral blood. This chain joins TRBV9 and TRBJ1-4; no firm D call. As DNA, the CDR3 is TGTGCCAGCAGCGGGATCGGAGGTGCAACTAATGAAAAACTGTTTTTT. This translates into CASSGIGGATNEKLFF.